This TCR beta chain was sequenced during a study of graft-versus-host responses after intestinal transplantation. The assay was immunoSEQ multiplex PCR, and TCRdb's table has in-frame clones only and misses some. The sample lists 30,000 to 45,000 clones, roughly 87% occurring once. Of note for this clone: Antigen specificity is unknown.

Findings of the study overall: Those patients showing graft-donor T cell macrochimerism displayed high graft-versus-host to host-versus-graft clonal ratios in allografts.

The receptor was isolated from a human patient who received an intestinal transplant, so some T cells may come from the graft donor. The sequencing here drew on PBMCs, taken 1070 days after transplant.

In DNA, the CDR3 is TGTGCCTGGAGTCAACCACCAAACAGGTACGAGCAGTACTTC. Amino acids: CAWSQPPNRYEQYF. V gene TRBV30 combines with J gene TRBJ2-7; a weak D match, TRBD1 (5 bases). The V end lost 2 bases, the J end lost 4 bases, and 15 bases lay between the germline ends. The CDR3 loop spans 14 amino acids. CDR1 is GTSNPN, CDR2 SVGIG, per germline (reference sequence).